This TCR beta chain came from a study of CXCR3-negative and CXCR3-positive naive CD8 T cells. Germline CDR1 reads SEHNR; CDR2 reads FQNEAQ (reference sequence). This CDR3 contains 13 residues. Within the CD8+ T cell compartment, naive cells were CD45RO-CCR7+CD27+CD95-. As regards this clonotype: The antigen remains undetermined.

Study results and limitations: Similar TRBV-TRBJ gene usage was seen in naive CXCR3-negative and CXCR3-positive cells, but not in memory cells. CXCR3-expressing naive cells carried TRB CDR3s more hydrophobic than those of CXCR3-negative naive cells.

5' RACE with UMI labels generated the TRB cDNA libraries. TCRdb reanalyzed the 5' RACE reads, giving one entry per CDR3 protein sequence and no DNA. Here the sample table reports 130,000 to 150,000 distinct CDR3 sequences. The chain joins TRBV7-9 to TRBJ2-5. This clonotype was obtained from a human donor in good health. Some clones in this sample may be carry-over from other donors' samples. The source material was naive CXCR3+ CD8+ T cells from blood. Subset specified: CD45RO-CCR7+CD27+CD95- naive CD8+ T cells expressing CXCR3 (TNR3+). CDR3 protein: CASSRENQETQYF.